A single TCR beta chain is shown here with its context. The age range of participants was about 18 to 95 years, with residence in about two dozen US areas. Each participant's cohort was designated according to participant-reported clinical history. Only in-frame clones appear in the TCRdb table, and some are missing; sequencing was by immunoSEQ multiplex PCR. The table has over 250,000 clones, 84% seen once. This sample was included in a study of blood T cell repertoires in COVID-19. Across the whole study: Specimens from acute and convalescent COVID-19 originated in the United States, Italy and Spain.

V was shortened by 2 bases and J by 1 base, with 9 bases between the two germline ends. In germline, CDR1 is SGHRS, CDR2 YFSETQ. CDR3 length: 14 residues. This clonotype was obtained from a man aged 25-45 years with acute COVID-19. The chain combines TRBV5-1 with TRBJ1-1; no clear D. Sequenced input: PBMCs or T cells enriched from blood (not recorded which). CDR3 bases: TGCGCCAGCAGCTTACAGAACTCGAACACTGAAGCTTTCTTT. It translates to CASSLQNSNTEAFF. Based on the CDR3 plus reference TRBV5-1 and TRBJ1-1, the full variable domain is KAGVTQTPRYLIKTRGQQVTLSCSPISGHRSVSWYQQTPGQGLQFLFEYFSETQRNKGNFPGRFSGRQFSNSRSEMNVSTLELGDSALYLCASSLQNSNTEAFFGQGTRLTVV.